In this sample, the clone carrying this T cell receptor beta chain turned up a few times. The antigen is unknown. The sample is drawn from a study of tumor-infiltrating lymphocytes in primary liver carcinoma. Study details: Donors had hepatocellular carcinoma or combined HCC and intrahepatic cholangiocarcinoma.

The tissue used was unsorted bulk material of about 17-33 mg. RNA and DNA were co-extracted from it with the AllPrep DNA/RNA mini kit. The study enrolled treatment-naive patients with chronic HBV infection. J lost 1 base, V lost 7 bases, and 6 bases had no gene match. The CDR3 has 15 residues. The investigators made TCR beta cDNA from about 500 ng total RNA, using a constant-region primer. Amplification in three nested multiplex PCR rounds with slightly modified ARM-PCR gave rise to TCR beta libraries. Researchers ran the first two PCR rounds for roughly 11 cycles each with TRBV1-TRBV30 forward primers and a C-beta reverse primer. TCRdb redid the calling of the multiplex PCR reads with MiXCR, one entry per CDR3 protein. The sample shows around 79,000 distinct CDR3 sequences, 69% of them seen only once. Findings and caveats of the study: Against blood, tumors held a significantly higher top-250-clone fraction (p = 0.039). Tumor-blood pairs (like tumor-adjacent pairs) overlapped less than tumor region pairs did.

The chain carries TRBV12-3 or TRBV12-4 and TRBJ2-7, with 11 bases fitting TRBD1. The TCR comes from a man aged 35-49 years with primary liver carcinoma and hepatitis B virus infection. Sequencing input: tumor-adjacent normal liver tissue. The CDR3 protein is CASNTGTGGSYEQYF. In DNA form, the CDR3 reads TGTGCCAGCAATACGGGGACAGGGGGGTCCTACGAGCAGTACTTC.